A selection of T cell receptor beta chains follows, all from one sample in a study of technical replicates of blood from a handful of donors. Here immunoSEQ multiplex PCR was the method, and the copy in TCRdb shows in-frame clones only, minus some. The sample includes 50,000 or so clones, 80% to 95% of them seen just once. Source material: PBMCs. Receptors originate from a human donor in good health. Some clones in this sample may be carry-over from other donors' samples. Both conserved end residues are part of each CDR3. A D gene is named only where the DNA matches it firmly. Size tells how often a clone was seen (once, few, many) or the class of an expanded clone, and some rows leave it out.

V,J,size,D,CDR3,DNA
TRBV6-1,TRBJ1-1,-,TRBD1,CASSGIKTGGSSEAFF,TGTGCCAGCAGTGGAATCAAGACAGGGGGGTCCTCCGAAGCTTTCTTT
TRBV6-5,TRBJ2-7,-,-,CASSGHLSYEQYF,TGTGCCAGCAGTGGACACCTCTCCTACGAGCAGTACTTC
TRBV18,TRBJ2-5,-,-,CASSPGSRETQYF,TGTGCCAGCTCACCGGGCAGCCGGGAGACCCAGTACTTC
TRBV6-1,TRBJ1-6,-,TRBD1,CASSPSGTGGSPLHF,TGTGCCAGCAGTCCCTCCGGGACAGGGGGTTCACCCCTCCACTTT
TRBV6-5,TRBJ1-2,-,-,CASRAAGAALYGYTF,TGTGCCAGCAGGGCCGCGGGGGCGGCGCTCTATGGCTACACCTTC
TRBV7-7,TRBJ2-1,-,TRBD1,CASSLGQGMNEQFF,TGTGCCAGCAGCTTAGGACAGGGGATGAATGAGCAGTTCTTC
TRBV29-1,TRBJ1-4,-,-,CSVINVAGGEKLFF,TGCAGCGTTATAAATGTCGCGGGGGGCGAAAAACTGTTTTTT
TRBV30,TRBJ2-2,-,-,CAWSPVTGELFF,TGTGCCTGGAGCCCCGTCACCGGGGAGCTGTTTTTT
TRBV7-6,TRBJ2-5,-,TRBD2,CASSSSGLAGAETQYF,TGTGCCAGCAGCTCGTCGGGACTAGCGGGAGCAGAGACCCAGTACTTC
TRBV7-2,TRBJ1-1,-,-,CASSLMRYTEAFF,TGTGCCAGCAGCTTAATGAGGTACACTGAAGCTTTCTTT
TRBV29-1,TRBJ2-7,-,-,CSVQQGSENEQYF,TGCAGCGTACAACAGGGATCGGAGAACGAGCAGTACTTC
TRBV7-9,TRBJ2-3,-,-,CASSLGGTDTQYF,TGTGCCAGCAGCTTAGGCGGCACAGATACGCAGTATTTT
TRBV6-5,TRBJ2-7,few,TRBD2,CASSYTSGSSYEQYF,TGTGCCAGCAGTTACACTAGCGGGAGTTCCTACGAGCAGTACTTC
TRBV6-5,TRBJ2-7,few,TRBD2,CASSPGLAGFYEQYF,TGTGCCAGCAGCCCGGGACTAGCGGGATTCTACGAGCAGTACTTC
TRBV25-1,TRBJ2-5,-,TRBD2,CASIAGSREAETQYF,TGTGCCAGCATAGCGGGCTCCAGGGAGGCAGAGACCCAGTACTTC
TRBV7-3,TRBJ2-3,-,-,CASSPLGQRSTDTQYF,TGTGCCAGCAGCCCACTAGGACAGAGAAGCACAGATACGCAGTATTTT
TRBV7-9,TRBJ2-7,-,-,CASSSPVGQAYEQYF,TGTGCCAGCAGCAGTCCGGTGGGACAAGCCTACGAGCAGTACTTC
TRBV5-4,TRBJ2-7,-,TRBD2,CASSFSLLAGGSTYEQYF,TGTGCCAGCAGCTTTTCTCTTCTAGCGGGAGGGTCCACCTACGAGCAGTACTTC
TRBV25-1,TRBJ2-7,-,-,CASSDRYEQYF,TGTGCCAGCAGTGATAGATACGAGCAGTACTTC
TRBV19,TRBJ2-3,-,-,CASSILGGRSTDTQYF,TGTGCCAGTAGTATTTTAGGAGGAAGGAGCACAGATACGCAGTATTTT
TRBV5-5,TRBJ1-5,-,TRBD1,CASSQQGGSNQPQHF,TGTGCCAGCAGCCAACAGGGGGGGTCCAATCAGCCCCAGCATTTT
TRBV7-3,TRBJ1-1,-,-,CASSLLGGNTEAFF,TGTGCCAGCAGCTTATTGGGGGGGAACACTGAAGCTTTCTTT